This T cell receptor (beta chain) comes out of a study of T cell changes during pregnancy in multiple sclerosis. The data were produced by immunoSEQ multiplex PCR, yet TCRdb's version contains in-frame clones alone and is incomplete. The table lists 45,000 to 60,000 clones, 92% of them singletons, with about 0.69% in the top ten. After removal of 3 bases from V and 0 bases from J, the junction contained 5 bases not matched to a gene. Germline loops: CDR1 SGHNT, CDR2 YENEEA. There are 16 residues in the CDR3. This specimen consisted of CD4+ T cells from peripheral blood mononuclear cells, obtained in the third trimester of pregnancy. This receptor was taken from a female donor with multiple sclerosis, enrolled in a pregnancy study. The gene calls are TRBV11-3 and TRBJ2-1; 7 nucleotides line up with TRBD2. The CDR3 coding sequence is TGTGCCAGCAGCTTCGAGGGAGGGGTCTCCTACAATGAGCAGTTCTTC. It translates to CASSFEGGVSYNEQFF.